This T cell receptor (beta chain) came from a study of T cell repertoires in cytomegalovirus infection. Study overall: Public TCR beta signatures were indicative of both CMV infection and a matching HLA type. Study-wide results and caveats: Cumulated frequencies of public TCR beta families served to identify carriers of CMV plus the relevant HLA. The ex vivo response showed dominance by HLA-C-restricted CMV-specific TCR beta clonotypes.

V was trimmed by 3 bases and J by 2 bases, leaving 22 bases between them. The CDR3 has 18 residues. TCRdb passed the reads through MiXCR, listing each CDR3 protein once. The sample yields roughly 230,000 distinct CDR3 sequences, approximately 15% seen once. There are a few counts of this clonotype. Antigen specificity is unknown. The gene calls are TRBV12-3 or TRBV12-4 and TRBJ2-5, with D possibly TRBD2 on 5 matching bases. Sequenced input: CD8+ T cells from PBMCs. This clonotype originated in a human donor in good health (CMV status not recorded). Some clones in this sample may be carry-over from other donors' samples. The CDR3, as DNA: TGTGCCAGCAGTTTCCAATTGAGGCCCACAGCGGAGCAAGAGACCCAGTACTTC. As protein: CASSFQLRPTAEQETQYF.